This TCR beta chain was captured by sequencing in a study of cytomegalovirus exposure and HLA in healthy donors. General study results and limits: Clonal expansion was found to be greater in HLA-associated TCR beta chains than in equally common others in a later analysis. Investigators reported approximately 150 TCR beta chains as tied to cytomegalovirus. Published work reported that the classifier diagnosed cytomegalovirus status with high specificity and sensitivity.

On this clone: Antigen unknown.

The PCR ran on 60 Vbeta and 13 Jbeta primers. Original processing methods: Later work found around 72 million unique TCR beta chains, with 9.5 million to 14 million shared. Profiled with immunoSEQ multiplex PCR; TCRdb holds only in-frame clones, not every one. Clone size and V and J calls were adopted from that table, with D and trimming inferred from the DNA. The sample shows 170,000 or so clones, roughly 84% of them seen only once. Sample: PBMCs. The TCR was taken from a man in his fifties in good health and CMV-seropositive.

This CDR3 is CASSLYRAYGYTF. The DNA for the CDR3 is TGCGCCAGCAGCTTGTACAGGGCCTATGGCTACACCTTC. J is TRBJ1-2 and V is TRBV5-1; TRBD1 is a possible D gene (6 bases). Germline V lookup: CDR1 SGHRS, CDR2 YFSETQ. The V end was cut by 1 base, the J end by 4 bases, with 8 bases between. This CDR3 spans 13 amino acids.